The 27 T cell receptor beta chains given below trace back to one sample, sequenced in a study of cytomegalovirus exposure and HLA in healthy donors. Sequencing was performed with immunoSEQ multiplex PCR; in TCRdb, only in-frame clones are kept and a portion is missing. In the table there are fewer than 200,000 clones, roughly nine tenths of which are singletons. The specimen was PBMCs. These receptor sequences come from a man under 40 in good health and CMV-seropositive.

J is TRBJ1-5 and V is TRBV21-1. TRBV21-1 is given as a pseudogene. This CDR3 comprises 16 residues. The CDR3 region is CASSKAVLSGDQPQHF. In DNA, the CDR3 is TGTGCCAGCAGCAAAGCCGTTCTTAGTGGGGACCAGCCCCAGCATTTT.

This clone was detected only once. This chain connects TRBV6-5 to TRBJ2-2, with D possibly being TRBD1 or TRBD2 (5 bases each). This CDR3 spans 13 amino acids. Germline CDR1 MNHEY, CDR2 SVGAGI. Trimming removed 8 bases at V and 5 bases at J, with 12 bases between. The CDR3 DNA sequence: TGTGCCAGCGCCGGGACGCAAACCGGGGAGCTGTTTTTT. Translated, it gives CASAGTQTGELFF.

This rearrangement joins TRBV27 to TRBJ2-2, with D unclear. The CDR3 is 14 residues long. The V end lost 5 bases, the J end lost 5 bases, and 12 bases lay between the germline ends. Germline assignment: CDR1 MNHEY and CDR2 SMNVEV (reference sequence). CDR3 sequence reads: CASSTLTRTGELFF. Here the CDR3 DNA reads TGTGCCAGCAGTACACTGACCCGAACCGGGGAGCTGTTTTTT.

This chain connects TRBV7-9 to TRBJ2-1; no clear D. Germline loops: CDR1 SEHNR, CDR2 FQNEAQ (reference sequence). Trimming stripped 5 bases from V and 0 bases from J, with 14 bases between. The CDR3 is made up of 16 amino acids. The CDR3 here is CASSPLVGSSYNEQFF. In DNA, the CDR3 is TGTGCCAGCAGCCCCCTCGTCGGCAGCTCCTACAATGAGCAGTTCTTC.

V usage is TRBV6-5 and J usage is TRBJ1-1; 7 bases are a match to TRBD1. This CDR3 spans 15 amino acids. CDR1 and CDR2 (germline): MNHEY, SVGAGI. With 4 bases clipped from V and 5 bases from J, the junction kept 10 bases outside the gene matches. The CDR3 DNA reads TGTGCCAGCAGTTTCCAGCGACAGGGTGGGACTGAAGCTTTCTTT. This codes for CASSFQRQGGTEAFF.

The CDR3 DNA reads as TGTGCCAGCAGTGAATTGGGCCCGGCTACGCACACCATATATTTT. It is translated as CASSELGPATHTIYF. The V and J genes are TRBV2 and TRBJ1-3; D call uncertain. Germline-derived CDR1 and CDR2 are SNHLY and FYNNEI. This CDR3 spans 15 amino acids. V lost 2 bases and J 8 bases, leaving 16 bases between the germline ends.

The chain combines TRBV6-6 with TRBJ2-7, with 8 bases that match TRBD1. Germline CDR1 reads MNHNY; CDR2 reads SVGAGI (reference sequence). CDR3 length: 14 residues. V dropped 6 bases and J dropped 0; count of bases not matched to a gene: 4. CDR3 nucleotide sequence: TGTGCCAGCAGCAGGACAGGGAGCTCCTACGAGCAGTACTTC. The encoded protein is CASSRTGSSYEQYF.

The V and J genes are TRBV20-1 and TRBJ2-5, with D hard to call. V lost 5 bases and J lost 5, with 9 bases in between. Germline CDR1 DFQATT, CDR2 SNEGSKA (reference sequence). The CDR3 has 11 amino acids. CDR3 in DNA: TGCAGTGCTGGTCAACCGGAGACCCAGTACTTC. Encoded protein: CSAGQPETQYF.

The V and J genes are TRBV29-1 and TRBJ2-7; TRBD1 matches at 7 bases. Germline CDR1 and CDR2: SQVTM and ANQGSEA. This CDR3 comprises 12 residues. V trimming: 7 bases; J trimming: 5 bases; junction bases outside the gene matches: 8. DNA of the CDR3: TGCAGCGCACAGGGGCGCCCCCACGAGCAGTACTTC. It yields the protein CSAQGRPHEQYF.

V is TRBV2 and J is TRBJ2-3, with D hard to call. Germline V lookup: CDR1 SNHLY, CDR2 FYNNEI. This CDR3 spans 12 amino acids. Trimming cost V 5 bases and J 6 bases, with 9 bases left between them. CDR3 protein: CASSLAGDTQYF. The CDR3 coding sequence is TGTGCCAGCAGTCTCGCTGGGGATACGCAGTATTTT.

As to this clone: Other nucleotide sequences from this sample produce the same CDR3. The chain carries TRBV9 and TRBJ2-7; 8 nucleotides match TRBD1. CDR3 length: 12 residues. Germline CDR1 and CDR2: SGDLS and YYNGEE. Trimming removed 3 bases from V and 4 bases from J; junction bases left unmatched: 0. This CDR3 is CASSGQGYEQYF. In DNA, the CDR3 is TGTGCCAGCAGCGGACAGGGGTACGAGCAGTACTTC.

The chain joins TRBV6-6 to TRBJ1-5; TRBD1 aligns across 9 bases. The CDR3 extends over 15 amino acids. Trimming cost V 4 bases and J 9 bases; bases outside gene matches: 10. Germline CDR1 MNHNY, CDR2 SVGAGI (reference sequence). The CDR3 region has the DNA TGTGCCAGCAGTTCTAGGACAGGGGAGGACGGGCCCCAGCATTTT. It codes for CASSSRTGEDGPQHF.

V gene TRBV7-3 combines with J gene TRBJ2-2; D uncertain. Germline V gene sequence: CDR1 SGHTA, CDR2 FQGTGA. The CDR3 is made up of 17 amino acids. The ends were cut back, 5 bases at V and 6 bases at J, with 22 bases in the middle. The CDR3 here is CASSLQPAPHRPGELFF. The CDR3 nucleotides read TGTGCCAGCAGCCTACAACCGGCGCCCCATCGCCCCGGGGAGCTGTTTTTT.

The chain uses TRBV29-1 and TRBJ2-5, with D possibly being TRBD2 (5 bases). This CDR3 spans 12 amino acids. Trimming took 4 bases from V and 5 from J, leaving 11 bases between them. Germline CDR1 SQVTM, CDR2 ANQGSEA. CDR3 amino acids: CSVGWQRETQYF. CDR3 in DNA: TGCAGCGTTGGTTGGCAGCGGGAGACCCAGTACTTC.

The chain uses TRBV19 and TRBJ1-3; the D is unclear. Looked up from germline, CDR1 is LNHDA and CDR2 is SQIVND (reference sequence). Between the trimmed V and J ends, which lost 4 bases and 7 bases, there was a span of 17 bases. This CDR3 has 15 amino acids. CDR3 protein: CASSTDRPSVNTIYF. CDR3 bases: TGTGCCAGTAGTACGGACCGACCCTCAGTCAACACCATATATTTT.

Here the CDR3 reads CSVVGEAENTEAFF. The CDR3 bases are TGCAGCGTTGTGGGTGAGGCAGAGAACACTGAAGCTTTCTTT. This chain uses TRBV29-1 with TRBJ1-1; D is unclear. Trimming removed 4 bases at V and 1 base at J, with 13 bases between. CDR3 length: 14 residues. Germline V lookup: CDR1 SQVTM, CDR2 ANQGSEA.

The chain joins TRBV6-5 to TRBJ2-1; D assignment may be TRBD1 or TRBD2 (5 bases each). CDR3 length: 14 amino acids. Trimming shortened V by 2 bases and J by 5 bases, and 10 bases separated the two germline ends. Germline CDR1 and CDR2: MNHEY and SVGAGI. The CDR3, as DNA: TGTGCCAGCAGTTACGATCGGGGCAACAATGAGCAGTTCTTC. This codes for CASSYDRGNNEQFF.

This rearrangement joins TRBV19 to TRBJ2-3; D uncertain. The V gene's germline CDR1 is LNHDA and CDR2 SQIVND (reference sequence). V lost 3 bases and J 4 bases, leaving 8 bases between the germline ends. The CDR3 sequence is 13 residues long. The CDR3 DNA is TGTGCCAGTAGTATGTCGGTGGCAGATACGCAGTATTTT. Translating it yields CASSMSVADTQYF.

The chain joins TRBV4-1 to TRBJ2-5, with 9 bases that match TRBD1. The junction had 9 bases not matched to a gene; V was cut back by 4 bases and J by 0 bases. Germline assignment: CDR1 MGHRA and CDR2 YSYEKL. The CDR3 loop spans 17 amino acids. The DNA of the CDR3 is TGCGCCAGCAGCCTCGCCCCGACAGGGGGTAACCAAGAGACCCAGTACTTC. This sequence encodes CASSLAPTGGNQETQYF.

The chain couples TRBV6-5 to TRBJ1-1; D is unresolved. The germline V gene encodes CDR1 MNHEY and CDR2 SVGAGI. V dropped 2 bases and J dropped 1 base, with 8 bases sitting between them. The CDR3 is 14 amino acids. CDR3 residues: CASSYTGENTEAFF. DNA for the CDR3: TGTGCCAGCAGTTACACTGGAGAGAACACTGAAGCTTTCTTT.

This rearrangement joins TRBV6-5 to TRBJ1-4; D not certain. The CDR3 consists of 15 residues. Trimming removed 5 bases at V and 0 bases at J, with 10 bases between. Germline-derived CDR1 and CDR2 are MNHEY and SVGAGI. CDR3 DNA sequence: TGTGCCAGCAGTCCCGATGCTGCAACTAATGAAAAACTGTTTTTT. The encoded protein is CASSPDAATNEKLFF.

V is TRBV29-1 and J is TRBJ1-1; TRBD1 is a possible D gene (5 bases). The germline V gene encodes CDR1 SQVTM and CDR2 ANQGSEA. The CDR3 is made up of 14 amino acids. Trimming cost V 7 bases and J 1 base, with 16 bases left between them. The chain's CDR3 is CSAELQVGNTEAFF. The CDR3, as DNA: TGCAGCGCCGAACTACAGGTAGGGAACACTGAAGCTTTCTTT.

CDR3 bases: TGTGCCAGCAGTTCACTCGGGACTCCTGGCGGGAATGGCTACACCTTC. Residues: CASSSLGTPGGNGYTF. The chain has TRBV27 and TRBJ1-2; the D gene is possibly TRBD1 (5 bases). This CDR3 has 16 residues. V lost 4 bases and J 6 bases, leaving 21 bases between the germline ends. CDR1 and CDR2 from the germline V gene are MNHEY and SMNVEV (reference sequence).

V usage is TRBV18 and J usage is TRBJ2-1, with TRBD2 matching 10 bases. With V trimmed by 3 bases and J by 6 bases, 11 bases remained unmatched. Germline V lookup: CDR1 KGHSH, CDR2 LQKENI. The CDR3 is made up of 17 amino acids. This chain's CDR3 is CASSPNPPTSGSNEQFF. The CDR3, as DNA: TGTGCCAGCTCACCCAACCCCCCGACTAGCGGGTCCAATGAGCAGTTCTTC.

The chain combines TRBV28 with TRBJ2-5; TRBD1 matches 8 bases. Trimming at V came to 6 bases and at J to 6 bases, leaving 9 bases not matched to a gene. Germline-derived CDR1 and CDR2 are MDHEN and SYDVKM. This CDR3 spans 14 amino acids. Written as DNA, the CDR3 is TGTGCCAGCAGCCCCGGACAGGGAGGAAAGACCCAGTACTTC. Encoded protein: CASSPGQGGKTQYF.

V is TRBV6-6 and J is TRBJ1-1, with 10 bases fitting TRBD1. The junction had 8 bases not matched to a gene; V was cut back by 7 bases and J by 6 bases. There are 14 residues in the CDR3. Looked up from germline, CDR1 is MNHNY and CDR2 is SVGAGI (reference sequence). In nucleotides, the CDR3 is TGTGCCAGCACCGCCGACAGGGGGCATTCTGAAGCTTTCTTT. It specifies CASTADRGHSEAFF.

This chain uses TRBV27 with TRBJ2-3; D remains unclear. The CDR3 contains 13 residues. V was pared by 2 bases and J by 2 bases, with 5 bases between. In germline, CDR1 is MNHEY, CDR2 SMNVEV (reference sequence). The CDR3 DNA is TGTGCCAGCAGTTTAGGCTACACAGATACGCAGTATTTT. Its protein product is CASSLGYTDTQYF.